This entry concerns a single T cell receptor beta chain. What it binds is unknown. This may be a read error, as it is one base from a much larger clone. The CDR3 is made up of 15 amino acids. Germline V CDR1 and CDR2: SGHVS, FQNEAQ. The V and J ends lost 3 bases and 10 bases respectively, with 19 bases between them. This entry comes from a study of T cell repertoires in cytomegalovirus infection. Whole-study context: Used in the study were CMV epitopes, some recently identified and HLA-C-restricted, others well-studied and HLA-B-restricted. Signatures in public TCR beta sequences pointed to both CMV infection and matching HLA type.

Via MiXCR, TCRdb re-called the reads, giving one row per CDR3 protein. The table has approximately 770,000 distinct CDR3 sequences, approximately 32% seen once; the top ten hold less than 15%. Study conclusions and caveats: What dominated the ex vivo response were HLA-C-restricted CMV-specific TCR beta clonotypes. Individuals carrying CMV plus the relevant HLA were identified by cumulative frequency of public TCR beta families.

The TCR originated in a human donor in good health (CMV status not recorded). Some clones in this sample may be carry-over from other donors' samples. The gene calls are TRBV7-8 and TRBJ2-1; D is possibly TRBD1 or TRBD2 (5 bases each). Sample: cultured CD8+ T cells from PBMCs, taken from culture after CMV antigen stimulation. CDR3 coding DNA: TGTGCCAGCAGCTTGGGACCAGAGATTACGCGCGAGCAGTTCTTC. Translating it yields CASSLGPEITREQFF.